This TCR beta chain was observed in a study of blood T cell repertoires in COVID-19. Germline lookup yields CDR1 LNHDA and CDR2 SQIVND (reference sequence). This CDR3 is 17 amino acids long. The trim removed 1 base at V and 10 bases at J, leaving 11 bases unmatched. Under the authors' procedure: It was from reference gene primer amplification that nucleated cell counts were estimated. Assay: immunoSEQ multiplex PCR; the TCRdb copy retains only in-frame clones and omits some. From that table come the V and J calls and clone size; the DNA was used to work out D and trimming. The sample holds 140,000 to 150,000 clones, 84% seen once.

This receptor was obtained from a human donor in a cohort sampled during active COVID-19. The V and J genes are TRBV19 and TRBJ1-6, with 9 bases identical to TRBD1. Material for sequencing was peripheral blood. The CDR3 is CASSIGPGQGTGSPLHF. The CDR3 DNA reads TGTGCCAGTAGTATAGGGCCCGGACAGGGGACAGGATCACCCCTCCACTTT.